The entry below gives a single T cell receptor (beta chain) sequence along with its context. Antigen specificity is unknown. This sample is drawn from a study of T cell responses to AZD1222 COVID-19 vaccine. CDR1 is LNHDA and CDR2 is SQIVND in the germline V gene (reference sequence). The CDR3 is 13 amino acids. After removal of 5 bases from V and 5 bases from J, the junction contained 4 bases not matched to a gene. The data were produced by immunoSEQ multiplex PCR, yet TCRdb's version contains in-frame clones alone and is incomplete. Found here are about 83,000 clones, 88% of them singletons; the top ten hold roughly 4.8%. Findings and caveats of the study: Donors in the cohort were predominantly white British and more often female, and clonal diversity was possibly underestimated. The span of vaccine-associated CD4 TCRs extended across spike, with dominance at 160-218 and 743-854. When two AZD1222 doses had been given, Spike-specific TCR breadth and depth rose.

The TCR comes from an adult in good health. The specimen comprised peripheral blood, sampled on day 0 of MenACWY control vaccination. J is TRBJ1-2 and V is TRBV19, with TRBD1 matching 8 bases. The CDR3 sequence is CASSYTGGYGYTF. CDR3 sequence (DNA): TGTGCCAGTAGTTATACAGGGGGATATGGCTACACCTTC.